This T cell receptor beta chain was captured by sequencing in a study of monozygotic twins with inflammatory bowel disease. The CDR3 covers 17 residues. From germline, CDR1 is LGHDT and CDR2 YNNKEL (reference sequence). 3,000 to 4,500 ng of total RNA went into each TCR library. Template switching was used to attach UMIs, which incorporated a 6-nucleotide sample barcode. TCRdb reworked the 5' RACE reads into one entry per CDR3 protein, no DNA. The listing contains around 450,000 distinct CDR3 sequences. This receptor was identified in a human donor with ulcerative colitis or Crohn's disease, or a healthy co-twin of an affected twin (not recorded which). The chain uses TRBV3-1 and TRBJ2-1; without DNA, the TCRdb call of TRBD1 cannot be checked. Specimen: blood. The chain's CDR3 is CASSQGGALSSYNEQFF.